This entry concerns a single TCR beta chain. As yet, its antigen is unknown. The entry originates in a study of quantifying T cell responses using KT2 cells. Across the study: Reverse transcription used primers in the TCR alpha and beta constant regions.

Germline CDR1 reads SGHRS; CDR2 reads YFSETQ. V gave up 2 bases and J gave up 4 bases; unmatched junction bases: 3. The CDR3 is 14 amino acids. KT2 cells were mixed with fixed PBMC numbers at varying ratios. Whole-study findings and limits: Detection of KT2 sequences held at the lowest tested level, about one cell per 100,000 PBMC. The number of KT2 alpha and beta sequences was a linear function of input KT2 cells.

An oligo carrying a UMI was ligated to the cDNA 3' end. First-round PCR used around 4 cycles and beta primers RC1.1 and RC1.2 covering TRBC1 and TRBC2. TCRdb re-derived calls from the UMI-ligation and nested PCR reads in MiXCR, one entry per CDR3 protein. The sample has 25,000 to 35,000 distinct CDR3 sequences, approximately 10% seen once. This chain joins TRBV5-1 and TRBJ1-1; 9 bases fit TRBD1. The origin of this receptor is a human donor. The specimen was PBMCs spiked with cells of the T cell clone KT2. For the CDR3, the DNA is TGCGCCAGCAGCTTACACAGGGGGCTCACTGAAGCTTTCTTT. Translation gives CASSLHRGLTEAFF.